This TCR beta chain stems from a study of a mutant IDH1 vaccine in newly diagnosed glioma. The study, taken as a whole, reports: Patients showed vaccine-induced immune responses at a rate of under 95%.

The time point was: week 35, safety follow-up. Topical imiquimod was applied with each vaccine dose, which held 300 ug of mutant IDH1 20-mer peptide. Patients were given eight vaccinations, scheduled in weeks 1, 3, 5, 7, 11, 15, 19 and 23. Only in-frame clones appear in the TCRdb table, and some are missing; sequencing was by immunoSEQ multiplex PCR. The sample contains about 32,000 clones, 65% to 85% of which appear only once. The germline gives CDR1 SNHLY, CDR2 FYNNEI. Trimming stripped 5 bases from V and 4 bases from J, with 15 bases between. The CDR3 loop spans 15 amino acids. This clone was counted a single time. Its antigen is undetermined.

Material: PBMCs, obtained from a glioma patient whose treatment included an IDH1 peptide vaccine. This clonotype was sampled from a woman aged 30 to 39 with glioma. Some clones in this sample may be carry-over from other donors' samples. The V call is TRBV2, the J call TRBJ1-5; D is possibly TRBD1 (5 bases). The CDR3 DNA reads TGTGCCAGCAGTTCTCAGGGTATTAGGAATCAGCCCCAGCATTTT. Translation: CASSSQGIRNQPQHF.